Listed here are 25 T cell receptor beta chains from one sample, sequenced in a study of blood T cells in healthy people across ages. Sample-barcoded 5' priming and a J-beta primer mix drove a second PCR of about 6 to 12 cycles. TCRdb redid the calling of the 5' RACE reads with MiXCR, one entry per CDR3 protein. The top ten hold roughly 37% of the sample, which has around 750,000 distinct CDR3 sequences, roughly 50% seen once. The sample comprised blood. The receptor set was obtained from a man aged 80 or over in good health.

The rearrangement links TRBV5-1 to TRBJ2-6; 8 nucleotides agree with TRBD1. From germline, CDR1 is SGHRS and CDR2 YFSETQ. V gave up 5 bases and J gave up 6 bases; unmatched junction bases: 22. The CDR3 is made up of 20 amino acids. The CDR3 loop reads CASRSPLDQGALPSANVLTF. CDR3 nucleotides: TGCGCCAGCAGGTCACCCTTAGACCAGGGGGCGCTCCCTTCGGCCAACGTCCTGACTTTC.

The table lists this clonotype with a few counts. This sequence joins TRBV4-1 and TRBJ2-1; 15 bases fit TRBD2. Germline CDR1 and CDR2: MGHRA and YSYEKL. There are 14 residues in the CDR3. V lost 6 bases to trimming and J lost 15 bases; unmatched junction nucleotides: 9. The CDR3 spells CASRGLAGGSPPFF. CDR3 DNA: TGCGCCAGCAGGGGACTAGCGGGAGGCTCCCCCCCGTTCTTC.

This clonotype was seen only a few times. The CDR3 nucleotides are TGTGCCACCAGCAGAGAGGGGATGGGGGACCAAGAGACCCAGTACTTC. Amino acids: CATSREGMGDQETQYF. V and J are TRBV15 and TRBJ2-5; D might be TRBD1 or TRBD2, each matching 5 bases. The germline V gene encodes CDR1 LNHNV and CDR2 YYDKDF (reference sequence). The length of the CDR3 is 16 residues. The ends were cut back, 0 bases at V and 0 bases at J, with 11 bases in the middle.

This clonotype was recorded once. The chain links TRBV27 to TRBJ1-1; D is undetermined. The V end was cut by 2 bases, the J end by 10 bases, with 17 bases between. The CDR3 totals 14 residues. Per germline, CDR1 MNHEY and CDR2 SMNVEV (reference sequence). The CDR3 DNA sequence: TGTGCCAGCAGTTTACTGGGCCAGCACCCGGCAGCTTTCTTT. This encodes CASSLLGQHPAAFF.

This clonotype was seen only once. The J gene is TRBJ2-1, the V gene TRBV5-1; 7 bases map to TRBD2. CDR1 and CDR2 (germline): SGHRS, YFSETQ. This CDR3 contains 17 residues. V dropped 1 base and J dropped 0; count of bases not matched to a gene: 7. The CDR3: CASSLSGTPSSYNEQFF. DNA for the CDR3: TGCGCCAGCAGCTTGAGCGGGACGCCGAGCTCCTACAATGAGCAGTTCTTC.

The chain links TRBV7-3 to TRBJ2-1; 8 positions match TRBD2. Germline CDR1 and CDR2: SGHTA and FQGTGA. V was pared by 5 bases and J by 9 bases, with 18 bases of the junction left unmatched. The CDR3 covers 17 residues. CDR3 DNA: TGTGCCAGCAGCCCCCTCCCCCAGCGGGAGAAGTACGGTGAGCAGTTCTTC. This codes for CASSPLPQREKYGEQFF.

The genes are TRBV11-2 and TRBJ2-6; D is undetermined. The germline CDR1 and CDR2 sequences are SGHAT and FQNNGV. The length of the CDR3 is 17 residues. Trimming removed 0 bases from V and 2 bases from J, with 11 bases in between. CDR3 sequence reads: CASSLEFRLPGANVLTF. The CDR3 DNA is TGTGCCAGCAGCTTAGAATTTCGGCTTCCTGGGGCCAACGTCCTGACTTTC.

This chain joins TRBV7-3 and TRBJ2-1; D unclear. This CDR3 contains 12 residues. Trimming pared 0 bases from V and 9 bases from J, leaving 6 bases between. Per germline, CDR1 SGHTA and CDR2 FQGTGA. The CDR3 nucleotides are TGTGCCAGCAGCTTAACCGGGCGTGAGCAGTTCTTC. Translating it yields CASSLTGREQFF.

This clonotype has more than one count but fewer than ten. The chain employs TRBV3-1 and TRBJ2-3, with D tentatively TRBD1 (5 bases). CDR1 and CDR2 from the germline V gene are LGHDT and YNNKEL (reference sequence). There are 17 residues in the CDR3. Trimming took 0 bases from V and 2 from J, leaving 15 bases between them. CDR3 DNA sequence: TGTGCCAGCAGCCAAGATCGTGACAGCCCATCCACAGATACGCAGTATTTT. Residues: CASSQDRDSPSTDTQYF.

This chain links TRBV7-9 with TRBJ2-1; 11 positions match TRBD2. CDR1 and CDR2 (germline): SEHNR, FQNEAQ (reference sequence). The CDR3 loop spans 18 amino acids. The V gene end was trimmed by 3 bases and the J gene end by 3 bases; junction bases not matched to a gene: 10. CDR3 nucleotides: TGTGCCAGCAGCTTGGGCTGGGCTAGCGGGGGGCGCTACAATGAGCAGTTCTTC. Translation gives CASSLGWASGGRYNEQFF.

This clonotype was seen only a few times. The chain links TRBV24-1 to TRBJ2-1, with unresolved D. There are 13 residues in the CDR3. Trimming took 0 bases from V and 10 from J, leaving 9 bases between them. Germline-derived CDR1 and CDR2 are KGHDR and SFDVKD. CDR3: CATSDLQDGEQFF. The CDR3, as DNA: TGTGCCACCAGTGATTTGCAAGATGGGGAGCAGTTCTTC.

This clonotype was picked up a small number of times. The V gene is TRBV10-3, the J gene TRBJ2-5, with 7 nucleotides matching TRBD2. The CDR3 extends over 15 amino acids. Per the germline V gene, CDR1 is ENHRY and CDR2 is SYGVKD. V lost 8 bases and J lost 5; bases outside the gene matches: 14. CDR3 protein: CAISSETTSSETQYF. The CDR3 DNA reads as TGTGCCATCTCATCAGAAACGACTAGCAGCGAGACCCAGTACTTC.

Points on this clonotype: A much larger clone lies a single base off, so this may be a read error. The CDR3 here is CASSSSGSSSEQYF. CDR3 DNA: TGTGCCAGCAGCTCCAGCGGGTCTAGCAGTGAGCAGTACTTC. The chain joins TRBV7-3 to TRBJ2-5; D is perhaps TRBD2 (6 bases). The V and J ends lost 4 bases and 11 bases respectively, with 20 bases between them. The CDR3 runs to 14 residues. Germline-derived CDR1 and CDR2 are SGHTA and FQGTGA.

This chain connects TRBV20-1 to TRBJ2-1; 10 nucleotides align to TRBD2. The germline V gene has CDR1 DFQATT and CDR2 SNEGSKA (reference sequence). V lost 0 bases, J lost 7 bases, and 9 bases stayed unmatched. The CDR3 contains 16 residues. CDR3 loop: CSARDGLAGEGNEQFF. Here the CDR3 DNA reads TGCAGTGCTAGAGATGGCCTAGCGGGAGAGGGGAATGAGCAGTTCTTC.

The chain is built from TRBV21-1 and TRBJ2-3; TRBD1, the table's D call, was not compared with the DNA. TRBV21-1 is a documented pseudogene. This CDR3 spans 16 amino acids. CDR3 in amino acids: CASSKPKQVPGDTQYF. The CDR3 DNA reads as TGTGCCAGCAGCAAACCCAAACAGGTCCCTGGAGATACGCAGTATTTT.

This clonotype turned up a few times. This chain uses TRBV13 with TRBJ1-2; no reliable D call. The V end was cut by 0 bases, the J end by 2 bases, with 7 bases between. The germline CDR1 and CDR2 sequences are PRHDT and FYEKMQ (reference sequence). CDR3 length: 14 amino acids. CDR3 in amino acids: CASSLGHKNYGYTF. The CDR3 region has the DNA TGTGCCAGCAGCTTAGGGCACAAAAACTATGGCTACACCTTC.

As regards this clonotype: This could be a read error, since a much larger clone is one nucleotide away. The chain recombines TRBV6-2 or TRBV6-3 with TRBJ1-4; D is unclear. This CDR3 spans 11 amino acids. CDR1 MNHEY and CDR2 SVGEGT come from the germline V gene. V gave up 2 bases and J gave up 6 bases, with 1 base separating them. The CDR3 sequence: CASSYHEKLFF. For the CDR3, the DNA is TGTGCCAGCAGTTACCATGAAAAACTGTTTTTT.

The rearrangement uses TRBV28 and TRBJ2-1, with D possibly being TRBD1 or TRBD2 (6 bases each). V gave up 4 bases and J gave up 8 bases, with 18 bases separating them. The CDR3 is 15 residues long. Germline-derived CDR1 and CDR2 are MDHEN and SYDVKM. CDR3 protein: CASSSGARTSDEQFF. CDR3 in DNA: TGTGCCAGCAGTTCGGGGGCTCGAACCTCGGATGAGCAGTTCTTC.

This clonotype has a handful of counts. The J gene is TRBJ2-1, the V gene TRBV5-1; TRBD1 is a possible D gene (5 bases). The V gene lost 2 bases and the J gene lost 10 bases, with 16 bases spanning the gap. Germline V gives CDR1 SGHRS, CDR2 YFSETQ. This CDR3 region has 14 residues. In nucleotides, the CDR3 is TGCGCCAGCAGCTTTGACGCTAGGGGTGGGGAGCAGTTCTTC. This encodes CASSFDARGGEQFF.

The chain has TRBV28 and TRBJ1-1; no clear D gene. CDR1 is MDHEN, CDR2 SYDVKM, per germline. This CDR3 comprises 16 residues. The germline V and J ends were trimmed by 2 bases and 7 bases, with 20 bases remaining between them. CDR3: CASSLNLGSLFGEAFF. DNA for the CDR3: TGTGCCAGCAGTTTAAATCTTGGCTCCCTTTTTGGTGAAGCTTTCTTT.

The rearrangement uses TRBV28 and TRBJ1-5; TRBD1 matches at 11 bases. There are 15 residues in the CDR3. The germline V gene has CDR1 MDHEN and CDR2 SYDVKM. Trimming took 8 bases from V and 9 from J; bases not matched to a gene: 12. The CDR3 bases are TGTGCCAGCCGTGGGACAGGGGGAGTTTTGCGGCCCCAGCATTTT. Protein sequence: CASRGTGGVLRPQHF. Using reference TRBV28 and TRBJ1-5 for the parts outside the CDR3, the full variable domain is DVKVTQSSRYLVKRTGEKVFLECVQDMDHENMFWYRQDPGLGLRLIYFSYDVKMKEKGDIPEGYSVSREKKERFSLILESASTNQTSMYLCASRGTGGVLRPQHFGDGTRLSIL.

The rearrangement links TRBV20-1 to TRBJ2-1, with D uncertain. The J call may be mistaken, given a closer DNA end match to TRBJ2-7. The CDR3 has 12 amino acids. Germline V CDR1 and CDR2: DFQATT, SNEGSKA (reference sequence). CDR3 sequence (DNA): TGCAGTGCTAGCTTGGGATACAATGAGCAGTACTTC. This codes for CSASLGYNEQYF.

The chain couples TRBV6-5 to TRBJ2-1; 7 positions match TRBD2. With 4 bases clipped from V and 3 bases from J, the junction kept 9 bases outside the gene matches. The CDR3 extends over 16 amino acids. Germline V gene data show CDR1 as MNHEY and CDR2 as SVGAGI. The DNA of the CDR3 is TGTGCCAGCAGTTCGGTGGCGGGGGTGAACTACAATGAGCAGTTCTTC. Translated: CASSSVAGVNYNEQFF.

The chain is built from TRBV28 and TRBJ2-4; a possible D gene is TRBD1 (6 bases). Trimming cost V 4 bases and J 0 bases, with 13 bases left between them. Germline CDR1 is MDHEN and CDR2 is SYDVKM. The CDR3 has 16 amino acids. CDR3 sequence reads: CASSSYRALAKNIQYF. The CDR3 DNA sequence: TGTGCCAGCAGTTCCTACAGGGCCCTAGCCAAAAACATTCAGTACTTC.

V usage is TRBV9 and J usage is TRBJ2-1, with D perhaps matching TRBD1 (5 bases). The CDR3 has 12 amino acids. CDR1 is SGDLS and CDR2 is YYNGEE in the germline V gene. Trimming stripped 7 bases from V and 3 bases from J, with 8 bases between. CDR3 region: CASGRVYNEQFF. The DNA of the CDR3 is TGTGCCAGCGGCAGGGTCTACAATGAGCAGTTCTTC.